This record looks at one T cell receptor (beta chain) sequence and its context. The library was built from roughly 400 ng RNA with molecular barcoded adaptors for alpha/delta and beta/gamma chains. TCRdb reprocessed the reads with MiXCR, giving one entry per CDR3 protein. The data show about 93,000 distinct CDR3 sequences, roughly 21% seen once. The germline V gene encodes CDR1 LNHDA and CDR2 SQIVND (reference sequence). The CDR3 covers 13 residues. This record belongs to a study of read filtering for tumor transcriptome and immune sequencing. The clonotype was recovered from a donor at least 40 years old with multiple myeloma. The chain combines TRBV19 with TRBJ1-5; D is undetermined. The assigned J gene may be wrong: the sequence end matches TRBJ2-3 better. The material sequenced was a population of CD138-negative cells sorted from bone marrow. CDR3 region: CASNQAPNQPQYF. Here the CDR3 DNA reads TGTGCCAGTAACCAGGCTCCTAATCAGCCCCAGTATTTT.